This T cell receptor beta chain emerged from a study of T cell changes during pregnancy in multiple sclerosis. Germline CDR1 LNHDA, CDR2 SQIVND (reference sequence). This CDR3 is built from 15 residues. V dropped 3 bases and J dropped 0 bases, with 11 bases sitting between them. Sequencing was performed with immunoSEQ multiplex PCR; in TCRdb, only in-frame clones are kept and a portion is missing. In the table there are roughly 110,000 clones, about 90% of which are singletons. V is TRBV19 and J is TRBJ1-1; D gene unclear. The specimen comprised peripheral blood, sampled before pregnancy. The clonotype comes from a female donor with multiple sclerosis, enrolled in a pregnancy study. The CDR3 DNA is TGTGCCAGTAGTATGGTTCAGGCCGTGAACACTGAAGCTTTCTTT. Translated, it gives CASSMVQAVNTEAFF.